Given below is one T cell receptor beta chain in context. Its antigen remains unknown. Data came from immunoSEQ multiplex PCR; TCRdb stores just in-frame clones and leaves some out. The sample has 90,000 to 150,000 clones, just over 90% seen once. This entry comes from a study of siplizumab effects on memory and regulatory T cells. General study findings and limits: Mappable alloreactive CD4+ clones averaged around 71% Treg-derived with siplizumab versus 26.9% in controls. There was no confirmation of the suppressive function of proliferating Tregs from siplizumab cultures.

What was sequenced was non-Treg CD4+ T cells sorted from blood. The TCR comes from a human donor in good health.

The CDR3 reads CASSGTSVVSTQYF. Here the CDR3 DNA reads TGTGCCAGCAGCGGGACTAGCGTGGTTAGCACGCAGTATTTT. The chain recombines TRBV7-9 with TRBJ2-3, with TRBD2 matching 10 bases. With 5 bases clipped from V and 9 bases from J, the junction kept 8 bases outside the gene matches. Germline V gene lookup returns CDR1 SEHNR and CDR2 FQNEAQ (reference sequence). This CDR3 has 14 residues. The whole variable domain, remainder taken from reference TRBV7-9 and TRBJ2-3, is DTGVSQNPRHKITKRGQNVTFRCDPISEHNRLYWYRQTLGQGPEFLTYFQNEAQLEKSRLLSDRFSAERPKGSFSTLEIQRTEQGDSAMYLCASSGTSVVSTQYFGPGTRLTVL.